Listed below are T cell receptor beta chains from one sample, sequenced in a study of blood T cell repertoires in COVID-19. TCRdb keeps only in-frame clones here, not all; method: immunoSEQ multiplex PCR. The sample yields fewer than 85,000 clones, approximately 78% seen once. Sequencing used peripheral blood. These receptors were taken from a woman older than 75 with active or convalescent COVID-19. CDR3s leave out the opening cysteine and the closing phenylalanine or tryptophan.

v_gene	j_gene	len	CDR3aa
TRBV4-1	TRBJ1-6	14	ASSPQGVSYNSPLH
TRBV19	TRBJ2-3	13	ASSPRGMGTDTQY
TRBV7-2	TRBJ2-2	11	ASSLTGTGELF
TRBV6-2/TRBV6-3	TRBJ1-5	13	ASSYEGADNQPQH
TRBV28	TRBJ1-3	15	ASSFYRQGAGGNTIY
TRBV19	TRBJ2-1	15	ASSPRTSGGGGNEQF
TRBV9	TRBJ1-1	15	ASSPRVITGANTEAF
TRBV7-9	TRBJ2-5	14	ASSRTSGGYQETQY
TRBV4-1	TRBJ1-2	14	ASSQEITPPGWGYT
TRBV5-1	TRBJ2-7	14	ASSRDGLAGGPAQY
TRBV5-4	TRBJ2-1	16	ASSAVSSGTSGGLEQF
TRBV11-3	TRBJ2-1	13	ASSLGTSGRPWEF
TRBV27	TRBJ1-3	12	ASSLSRSGNTIY
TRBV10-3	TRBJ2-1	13	AISPSGRAYNEQF
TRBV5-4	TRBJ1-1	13	ASSPLWQMNTEAF
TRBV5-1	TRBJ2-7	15	ASSLAGTGQGFSEQY
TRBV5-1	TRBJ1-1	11	ASSLAGDTEAF
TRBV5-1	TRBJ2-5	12	ASSPQGAGETQY
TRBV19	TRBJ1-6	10	ASSNGNSPLH
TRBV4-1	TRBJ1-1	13	ASSQPRRGNTEAF
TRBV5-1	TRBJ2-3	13	ASSGRDRGTDTQY
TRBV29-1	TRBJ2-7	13	SVRVGLAGYYEQY
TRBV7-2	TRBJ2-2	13	ASSLVTSSEGELF
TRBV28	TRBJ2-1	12	ASRSSGRYNEQF
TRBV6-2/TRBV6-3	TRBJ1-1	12	ASSGPIGDAEAF
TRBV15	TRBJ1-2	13	ATSRKDTPNYGYT
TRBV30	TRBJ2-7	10	AWTGLSYEQY
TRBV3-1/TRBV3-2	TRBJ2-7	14	ASSQTGKGLGYEQY
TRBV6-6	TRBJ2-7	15	ASSRSRTSGVPYEQY
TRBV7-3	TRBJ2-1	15	ASSPAGGGTLGNEQF
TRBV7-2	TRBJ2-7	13	ASSFAQGLGYEQY
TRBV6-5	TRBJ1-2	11	ASSSTGLLGYT
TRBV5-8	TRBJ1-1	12	ASRRSDRNTEAF
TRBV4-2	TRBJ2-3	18	ASSQAAGVLGGGFTDTQY